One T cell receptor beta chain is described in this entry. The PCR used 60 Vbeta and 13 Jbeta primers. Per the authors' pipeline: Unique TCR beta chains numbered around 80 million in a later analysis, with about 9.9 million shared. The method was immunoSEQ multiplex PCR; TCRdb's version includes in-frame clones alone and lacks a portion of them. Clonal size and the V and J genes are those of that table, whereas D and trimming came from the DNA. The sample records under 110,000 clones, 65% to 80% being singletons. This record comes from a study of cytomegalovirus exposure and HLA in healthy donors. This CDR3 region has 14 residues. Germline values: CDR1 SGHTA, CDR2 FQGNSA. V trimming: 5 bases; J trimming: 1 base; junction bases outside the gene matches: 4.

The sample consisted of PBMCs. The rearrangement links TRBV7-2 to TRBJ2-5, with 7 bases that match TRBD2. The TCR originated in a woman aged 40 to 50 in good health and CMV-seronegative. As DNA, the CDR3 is TGTGCCAGCAGCCCCGGACTAGTCCAAGAGACCCAGTACTTC. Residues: CASSPGLVQETQYF.